This T cell receptor beta chain was profiled in a study of blood T cell repertoires in COVID-19. The wider study: COVID-19 samples collected from the United States, Italy and Spain covered acute and convalescent phases. T cells, B-cell-depleted T cells, or PBMCs provided the cDNA or gDNA that served as material.

Measured with immunoSEQ multiplex PCR; TCRdb has only the in-frame clones, and not every one. Of about 320,000 clones in the sample, approximately 85% were seen once. This CDR3 region has 14 residues. J was trimmed by 4 bases and V by 3 bases; bases with no gene match: 7. Germline CDR1 and CDR2: GTSNPN and SVGIG (reference sequence). This clone came up a few times. This sequence joins TRBV30 and TRBJ1-2, with 8 nucleotides matching TRBD1. The clonotype originates from a human donor in a cohort sampled during active COVID-19. What was sequenced was peripheral blood. CDR3 DNA: TGTGCCTGGAGCGAAGACAGGGGTACCTATGGCTACACCTTC. Translation gives CAWSEDRGTYGYTF.